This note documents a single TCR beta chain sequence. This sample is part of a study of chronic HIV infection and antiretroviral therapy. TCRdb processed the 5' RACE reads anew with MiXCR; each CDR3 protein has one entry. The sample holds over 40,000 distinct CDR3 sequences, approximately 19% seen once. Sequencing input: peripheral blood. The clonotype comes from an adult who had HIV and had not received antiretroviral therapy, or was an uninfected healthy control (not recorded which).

The CDR3 protein is CASSLFVGQGQETQYF. Here the CDR3 DNA reads TGTGCCAGCAGTCTCTTCGTGGGACAGGGCCAAGAGACCCAGTACTTC. The rearrangement uses TRBV28 and TRBJ2-5, with 9 positions matching TRBD1. Trimming at V came to 5 bases and at J to 1 base, leaving 8 bases not matched to a gene. CDR3 length equals 16 residues. CDR1 and CDR2 (germline): MDHEN, SYDVKM. Combining the CDR3 with reference TRBV28 and TRBJ2-5 gives the whole variable domain DVKVTQSSRYLVKRTGEKVFLECVQDMDHENMFWYRQDPGLGLRLIYFSYDVKMKEKGDIPEGYSVSREKKERFSLILESASTNQTSMYLCASSLFVGQGQETQYFGPGTRLLVL.